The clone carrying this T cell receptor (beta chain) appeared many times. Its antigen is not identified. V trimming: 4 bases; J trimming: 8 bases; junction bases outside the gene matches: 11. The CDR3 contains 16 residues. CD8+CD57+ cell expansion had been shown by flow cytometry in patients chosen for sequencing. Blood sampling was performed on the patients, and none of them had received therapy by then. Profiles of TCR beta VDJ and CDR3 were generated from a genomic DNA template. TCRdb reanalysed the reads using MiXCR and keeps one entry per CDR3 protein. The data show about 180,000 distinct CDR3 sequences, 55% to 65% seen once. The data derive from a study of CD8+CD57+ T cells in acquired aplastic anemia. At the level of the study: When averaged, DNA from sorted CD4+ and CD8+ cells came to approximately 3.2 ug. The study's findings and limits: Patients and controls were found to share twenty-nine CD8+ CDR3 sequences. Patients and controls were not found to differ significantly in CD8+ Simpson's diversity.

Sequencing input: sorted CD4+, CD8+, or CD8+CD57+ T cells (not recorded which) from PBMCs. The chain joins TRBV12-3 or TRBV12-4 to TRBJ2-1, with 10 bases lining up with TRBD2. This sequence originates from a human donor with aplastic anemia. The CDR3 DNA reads TGTGCCAGCAGTTCCGCACTTCTCGGGACTAGCGATGAGCAGTTCTTC. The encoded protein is CASSSALLGTSDEQFF.